Following are 26 T cell receptor beta chains from one sample sequenced in a study of T cells in Graves' hyperthyroidism and ophthalmopathy. Amplification targeted TCR beta CDR3 regions from RNA transcripts. First-round RT-PCR of the TCR CDR3 relied on the HTBI primer set. TCRdb reanalysed the multiplex PCR reads using MiXCR and keeps one entry per CDR3 protein. The table shows 300,000 to 350,000 distinct CDR3 sequences, with around a fifth occurring only once. The sequenced sample consisted of blood. The receptors here all came from a woman between 45 and 65 years old with Graves' hyperthyroidism.

The chain has TRBV4-1 and TRBJ2-2; 8 bases match TRBD1. Germline values: CDR1 MGHRA, CDR2 YSYEKL. V dropped 0 bases and J dropped 7; count of bases not matched to a gene: 7. There are 16 residues in the CDR3. CDR3 sequence (DNA): TGCGCCAGCAGCCAAGAGGGGGACAGGATGTACGGGGAGCTGTTTTTT. This encodes CASSQEGDRMYGELFF.

This clonotype was seen at least ten times. The chain has TRBV5-4 and TRBJ2-1; D is undetermined. The V gene's germline CDR1 is SGHNT and CDR2 YYREEE (reference sequence). The V end lost 4 bases, the J end lost 3 bases, and 14 bases lay between the germline ends. CDR3 length equals 15 residues. CDR3 in amino acids: CASSPVGEGYNEQFF. The DNA for the CDR3 is TGTGCCAGCAGCCCAGTCGGCGAAGGCTACAATGAGCAGTTCTTC. The variable domain in full, with the rest retrieved from reference TRBV5-4 and TRBJ2-1, is ETGVTQSPTHLIKTRGQQVTLRCSSQSGHNTVSWYQQALGQGPQFIFQYYREEENGRGNFPPRFSGLQFPNYSSELNVNALELDDSALYLCASSPVGEGYNEQFFGPGTRLTVL.

This clonotype was counted between two and nine times. The chain recombines TRBV20-1 with TRBJ1-2, with D maybe TRBD1 (6 bases). The CDR3 length is 12 residues. CDR1 and CDR2 (germline): DFQATT, SNEGSKA (reference sequence). The ends were cut back, 5 bases at V and 2 bases at J, with 9 bases in the middle. The CDR3 sequence: CSAPQGNYGYTF. In nucleotides, the CDR3 is TGCAGTGCTCCTCAGGGGAACTATGGCTACACCTTC.

This clonotype appeared a few times. J is TRBJ2-7 and V is TRBV10-3; TRBD2 matches 7 bases. CDR1 and CDR2 (germline): ENHRY, SYGVKD. Germline trimming cut 8 bases from V and 2 bases from J; bases unmatched to any gene: 15. The CDR3 is 16 amino acids. Here the CDR3 DNA reads TGTGCCATCGGGGTGCTGCGGGAGAAATTAGCCTACGAGCAGTACTTC. Residues: CAIGVLREKLAYEQYF.

The rearrangement joins TRBV28 to TRBJ1-2; 7 bases match TRBD1. The V and J ends lost 5 bases and 8 bases, in that order; junction bases with no gene match: 5. The CDR3 has 12 amino acids. From germline, CDR1 is MDHEN and CDR2 SYDVKM. In DNA form, the CDR3 reads TGTGCCAGCAGTCGACAGGGATTGGGCTACACCTTC. Its translation is CASSRQGLGYTF.

There are many counts of this clonotype. The chain joins TRBV6-2 or TRBV6-3 to TRBJ1-1; D is unresolved. CDR1 is MNHEY, CDR2 SVGEGT, per germline. CDR3 length: 14 residues. Trimming pared 6 bases from V and 0 bases from J, leaving 11 bases between. The CDR3 nucleotides are TGTGCCAGCAGGCTGGGTCTTTTGAACACTGAAGCTTTCTTT. Translation gives CASRLGLLNTEAFF.

In this sample, this clonotype turned up many times. The chain couples TRBV12-3 or TRBV12-4 to TRBJ2-3, with unresolved D. V was trimmed by 2 bases and J by 2 bases, leaving 8 bases between them. This CDR3 has 14 residues. The CDR3 sequence is CASSLRSYTDTQYF. The CDR3 coding sequence is TGTGCCAGCAGTTTAAGGTCCTACACAGATACGCAGTATTTT.

For this clonotype: A much bigger clone sits one base away, suggesting this may be a read error. The chain joins TRBV28 to TRBJ2-7, with unresolved D. CDR3 length: 13 amino acids. Germline V gene data show CDR1 as MDHEN and CDR2 as SYDVKM. V shed 7 bases and J shed 1 base, with 11 bases lying between them. For the CDR3, the DNA is TGTGCCAGCAACCTCCCGAGGTCCTACGAGCAGTACTTC. Protein product: CASNLPRSYEQYF.

This clonotype was counted at least ten times. V usage is TRBV20-1 and J usage is TRBJ2-5, with a possible D match to TRBD1 (6 bases). Looked up from germline, CDR1 is DFQATT and CDR2 is SNEGSKA (reference sequence). V lost 0 bases, J lost 4 bases, and 12 bases lay in between. The CDR3 is 14 residues long. The CDR3 spells CSARDFRGAETQYF. The CDR3 coding sequence is TGCAGTGCTAGAGATTTCAGGGGCGCAGAGACCCAGTACTTC.

The gene calls are TRBV6-2 or TRBV6-3 and TRBJ1-3, with 9 bases that match TRBD1. Germline CDR1 is MNHEY and CDR2 is SVGEGT. The trim removed 6 bases at V and 7 bases at J, leaving 16 bases unmatched. The CDR3 contains 17 residues. This chain's CDR3 is CASRRTGGGGGGNTIYF. CDR3 nucleotide sequence: TGTGCCAGCAGACGCACAGGGGGCGGCGGGGGTGGGAACACCATATATTTT.

The CDR3: CASRTTGRWSNQPQHF. For the CDR3, the DNA is TGTGCCAGTAGGACGACAGGGAGGTGGAGCAATCAGCCCCAGCATTTT. The chain combines TRBV19 with TRBJ1-5, with 7 positions matching TRBD1. This CDR3 spans 16 amino acids. V shed 6 bases, J shed 1 base, and the junction held 9 bases outside the gene matches. The V gene's germline CDR1 is LNHDA and CDR2 SQIVND (reference sequence). Full variable domain (remainder filled in from reference TRBV19 and TRBJ1-5): DGGITQSPKYLFRKEGQNVTLSCEQNLNHDAMYWYRQDPGQGLRLIYYSQIVNDFQKGDIAEGYSVSREKKESFPLTVTSAQKNPTAFYLCASRTTGRWSNQPQHFGDGTRLSIL.

This clonotype was counted many times. The rearrangement joins TRBV6-5 to TRBJ1-1, with D possibly matching TRBD1 (5 bases). Trimming stripped 3 bases from V and 3 bases from J, with 8 bases between. The germline V gene encodes CDR1 MNHEY and CDR2 SVGAGI. CDR3 size: 13 residues. The CDR3 loop reads CASSYEGYTEAFF. The CDR3 nucleotides are TGTGCCAGCAGTTATGAGGGGTACACTGAAGCTTTCTTT.

The V and J genes are TRBV7-2 and TRBJ1-3; D unresolved. Trimming stripped 1 base from V and 0 bases from J, with 10 bases between. Germline CDR1 reads SGHTA; CDR2 reads FQGNSA. CDR3 length equals 16 residues. CDR3 sequence: CASSLELGISGNTIYF. CDR3 sequence (DNA): TGTGCCAGCAGCTTAGAGCTGGGAATCTCTGGAAACACCATATATTTT.

This rearrangement joins TRBV6-2 or TRBV6-3 to TRBJ1-1, with 7 positions matching TRBD1. V lost 2 bases and J lost 6; bases outside the gene matches: 12. CDR3 length equals 16 residues. The germline V gene has CDR1 MNHEY and CDR2 SVGEGT. The CDR3, as DNA: TGTGCCAGCAGTTACCGGGCAGGGGGAGGCAAGGCTGAAGCTTTCTTT. Its protein product is CASSYRAGGGKAEAFF.

This clonotype came up many times. The chain carries TRBV6-5 and TRBJ1-4, with 10 bases that match TRBD1. Germline V gene lookup returns CDR1 MNHEY and CDR2 SVGAGI. CDR3 length: 16 residues. After removal of 2 bases from V and 5 bases from J, the junction contained 5 bases not matched to a gene. In DNA form, the CDR3 reads TGTGCCAGCAGTTACGGGGACAGGGGTTACAATGAAAAACTGTTTTTT. Translating gives CASSYGDRGYNEKLFF.

In this sample, this clonotype turned up once. J is TRBJ2-2 and V is TRBV10-3; 9 nucleotides agree with TRBD1. This CDR3 has 16 amino acids. V shed 2 bases and J 2 bases; nucleotides not matched to a gene: 3. The V gene's germline CDR1 is ENHRY and CDR2 SYGVKD. The CDR3 sequence is CAISEPGQGNTGELFF. CDR3 nucleotide sequence: TGTGCCATCAGTGAGCCGGGACAGGGTAACACCGGGGAGCTGTTTTTT.

This clonotype was seen ten or more times. The genes are TRBV6-2 or TRBV6-3 and TRBJ2-5, with D perhaps TRBD1 (6 bases). Germline V gene sequence: CDR1 MNHEY, CDR2 SVGEGT. CDR3 length: 14 amino acids. V lost 6 bases and J lost 4, with 15 bases in between. The CDR3, as DNA: TGTGCCAGCAGGGGACAATGGGGGCCAGAGACCCAGTACTTC. It yields the protein CASRGQWGPETQYF.

The chain links TRBV27 to TRBJ2-3; 7 nucleotides line up with TRBD2. With V trimmed by 7 bases and J by 4 bases, 8 bases remained unmatched. Germline V gives CDR1 MNHEY, CDR2 SMNVEV (reference sequence). This CDR3 is 14 amino acids long. The chain's CDR3 is CASNLAGVADTQYF. The CDR3 DNA is TGTGCCAGCAATCTGGCGGGAGTAGCAGATACGCAGTATTTT.

This clonotype was detected many times. The J gene is TRBJ1-2, the V gene TRBV28; D perhaps matches TRBD1 (5 bases). Germline values: CDR1 MDHEN, CDR2 SYDVKM. The CDR3 covers 13 residues. Trimming took 5 bases from V and 1 from J, leaving 8 bases between them. CDR3 in DNA: TGTGCCAGCAGTGTCAGGGTTAACTATGGCTACACCTTC. It encodes CASSVRVNYGYTF.

The CDR3 DNA reads as TGTGCCACCAGAAAAGGCGACAGGGAGGGCGGCTACACCTTC. Translating gives CATRKGDREGGYTF. The J gene is TRBJ1-2, the V gene TRBV24-1, with 7 positions matching TRBD1. The V segment lost 7 bases and the J segment 8 bases; nucleotides outside the gene matches: 12. The germline V gene has CDR1 KGHDR and CDR2 SFDVKD. This CDR3 region has 14 residues.

Many counts were recorded for this clonotype. The V call is TRBV28, the J call TRBJ1-6; tentative D call: TRBD1 (5 bases). The V gene lost 2 bases and the J gene lost 6 bases, with 14 bases spanning the gap. CDR1 and CDR2 (germline): MDHEN, SYDVKM. The CDR3 runs to 16 residues. CDR3 nucleotides: TGTGCCAGCAGTTTAGGAGGTAGGGGTGGTAATTCACCCCTCCACTTT. Protein: CASSLGGRGGNSPLHF.

This clonotype has at least ten counts. The chain joins TRBV5-1 to TRBJ1-1; D is perhaps TRBD1 (5 bases). Germline CDR1 SGHRS, CDR2 YFSETQ. The length of the CDR3 is 15 residues. Trimming cost V 5 bases and J 0 bases, with 14 bases left between them. CDR3 sequence reads: CASSPPGRMNTEAFF. DNA for the CDR3: TGCGCCAGCAGTCCCCCGGGACGGATGAACACTGAAGCTTTCTTT.

V usage is TRBV4-1 and J usage is TRBJ2-1, with 7 bases that match TRBD2. This CDR3 comprises 14 residues. With 1 base clipped from V and 9 bases from J, the junction kept 6 bases outside the gene matches. Germline V gene data show CDR1 as MGHRA and CDR2 as YSYEKL. CDR3 in amino acids: CASSQVGPGGEQFF. Here the CDR3 DNA reads TGCGCCAGCAGCCAAGTCGGCCCGGGGGGTGAGCAGTTCTTC.

The genes are TRBV28 and TRBJ1-3, with 8 nucleotides matching TRBD1. The CDR3 covers 16 residues. The ends lost 2 bases at V and 6 bases at J; junction bases unmatched: 9. Looked up from germline, CDR1 is MDHEN and CDR2 is SYDVKM. CDR3 DNA: TGTGCCAGCAGTTTACCCGCCCAGGGGGCCGTAAACACCATATATTTT. Translation gives CASSLPAQGAVNTIYF. The full variable domain, its missing parts supplied by reference TRBV28 and TRBJ1-3, is DVKVTQSSRYLVKRTGEKVFLECVQDMDHENMFWYRQDPGLGLRLIYFSYDVKMKEKGDIPEGYSVSREKKERFSLILESASTNQTSMYLCASSLPAQGAVNTIYFGEGSWLTVV.

This clonotype was detected ten times or more. This chain connects TRBV5-4 to TRBJ2-1, with D uncertain. V was clipped by 0 bases and J by 4 bases, with 8 bases between them. This CDR3 has 14 residues. In germline, CDR1 is SGHNT, CDR2 YYREEE (reference sequence). In DNA form, the CDR3 reads TGTGCCAGCAGCTTGGGACTGGATTACAATGAGCAGTTCTTC. It is translated as CASSLGLDYNEQFF.

The chain joins TRBV4-2 to TRBJ2-7; 12 bases line up with TRBD2. The CDR3 has 15 amino acids. V dropped 4 bases and J dropped 2; count of bases not matched to a gene: 3. Germline assignment: CDR1 LGHNA and CDR2 YNFKEQ. CDR3 in DNA: TGTGCCAGCAGCCGAGGGACTAGCGGGCCCTACGAGCAGTACTTC. It encodes CASSRGTSGPYEQYF.